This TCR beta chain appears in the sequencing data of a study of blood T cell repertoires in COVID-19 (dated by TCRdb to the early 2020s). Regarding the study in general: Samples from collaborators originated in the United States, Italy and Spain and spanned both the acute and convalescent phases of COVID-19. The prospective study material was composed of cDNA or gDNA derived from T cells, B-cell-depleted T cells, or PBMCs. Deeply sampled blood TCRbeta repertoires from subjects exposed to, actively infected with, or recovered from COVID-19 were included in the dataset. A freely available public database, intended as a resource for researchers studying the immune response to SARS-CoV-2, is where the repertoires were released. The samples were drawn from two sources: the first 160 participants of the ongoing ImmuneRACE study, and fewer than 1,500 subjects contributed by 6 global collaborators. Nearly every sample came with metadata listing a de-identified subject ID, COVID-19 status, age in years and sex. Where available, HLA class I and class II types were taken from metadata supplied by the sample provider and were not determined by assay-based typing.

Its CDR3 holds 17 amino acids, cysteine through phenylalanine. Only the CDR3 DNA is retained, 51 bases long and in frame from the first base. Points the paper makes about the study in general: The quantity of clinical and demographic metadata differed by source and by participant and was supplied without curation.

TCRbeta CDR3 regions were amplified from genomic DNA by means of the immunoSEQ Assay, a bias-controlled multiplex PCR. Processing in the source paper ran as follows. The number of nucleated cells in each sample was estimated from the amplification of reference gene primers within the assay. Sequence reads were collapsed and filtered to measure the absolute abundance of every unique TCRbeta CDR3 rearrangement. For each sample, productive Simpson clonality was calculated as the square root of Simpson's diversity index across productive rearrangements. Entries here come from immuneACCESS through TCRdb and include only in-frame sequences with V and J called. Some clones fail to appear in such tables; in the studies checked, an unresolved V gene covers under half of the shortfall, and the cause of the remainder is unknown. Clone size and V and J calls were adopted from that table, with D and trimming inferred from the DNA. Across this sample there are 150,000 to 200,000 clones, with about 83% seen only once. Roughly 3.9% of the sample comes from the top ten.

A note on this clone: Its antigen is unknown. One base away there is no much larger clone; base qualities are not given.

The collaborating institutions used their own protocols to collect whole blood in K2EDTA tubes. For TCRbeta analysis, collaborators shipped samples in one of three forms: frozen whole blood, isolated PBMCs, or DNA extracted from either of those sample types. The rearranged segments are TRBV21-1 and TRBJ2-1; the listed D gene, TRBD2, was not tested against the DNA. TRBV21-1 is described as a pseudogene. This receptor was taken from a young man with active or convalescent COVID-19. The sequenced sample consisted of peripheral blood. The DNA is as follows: TGTGCCAGCAGCAAGGGACTAGCGGGGTACCTTGACAATGAGCAGTTCTTC. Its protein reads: CASSKGLAGYLDNEQFF.